This T cell receptor beta chain was recorded in a study of T cell responses to AZD1222 COVID-19 vaccine. Study results and limitations: The donor cohort was predominantly white British with a female majority, and clonal diversity may have been underestimated. Spike as a whole was targeted by vaccine-associated CD4 TCRs, dominant at 160-218 and 743-854. All repertoire sampling was performed exclusively after the peak T cell response.

This clone appeared a few times. What it binds is not known. Profiling relied on immunoSEQ multiplex PCR, and the TCRdb table lists in-frame clones only, not all of them. The top ten hold approximately 0.64% of the sample, which has 150,000 to 200,000 clones, roughly 92% seen once. CDR3 length: 15 amino acids. From germline, CDR1 is SSHAT and CDR2 FNYEAQ (reference sequence). The V segment lost 5 bases and the J segment 4 bases; nucleotides outside the gene matches: 7. The input for sequencing was peripheral blood, taken on day 0 of AZD1222 vaccination. The TCR originated in an adult in good health. This chain connects TRBV7-7 to TRBJ2-1; 8 nucleotides match TRBD2. In nucleotides, the CDR3 is TGTGCCAGCAGCCCAGCGGGAGCGGGGTACAATGAGCAGTTCTTC. Protein product: CASSPAGAGYNEQFF.